This TCR beta chain was captured in a study of cytomegalovirus exposure and HLA in healthy donors. Study in general: Prior work identified some 120 million unique TCR beta sequences in about 179 million T cells. The study placed around 85% of its approximately 360 genotyped donors in the Caucasian-associated ancestry cluster. Notes on the study in general: TCR beta V segments were, for the most part, productive about 87% or about 30% of the time in an earlier analysis.

This clone was seen more than once but under ten times. Its antigen remains unknown. A multiplex PCR was run with 60 Vbeta primers and 13 Jbeta primers. The data were produced by immunoSEQ multiplex PCR, yet TCRdb's version contains in-frame clones alone and is incomplete. The table records fewer than 250,000 clones, roughly 74% of them present only once. The ends were cut back, 1 base at V and 8 bases at J, with 15 bases in the middle. The CDR3 sequence is 15 residues long. Germline V gene lookup returns CDR1 SGHDT and CDR2 YYEEEE. The sequence was collected from a woman in her twenties or thirties in good health and CMV-seropositive. Sequencing was performed on PBMCs. The genes are TRBV5-6 and TRBJ1-4; D is ambiguous. For the CDR3, the DNA is TGTGCCAGCAGCTTGACCGGGGAGCCTTGGGAAAAACTGTTTTTT. This sequence encodes CASSLTGEPWEKLFF.